The 30 T cell receptor beta chains below come from one sample, sequenced in a study of tumor and adjacent non-tumor tissue in lung cancer. Three rounds of nested PCR, following a modified ARM-PCR protocol, produced the TCRbeta library. TCRdb ran MiXCR on the multiplex PCR reads and lists one entry per CDR3 protein. The sample has 94,000 or so distinct CDR3 sequences, 65% to 80% seen once. This sample's RNA came from whole unsorted tissue. The normal lung tissue was taken more than 3 cm from the tumor edge. The sequenced sample was distant non-tumor lung tissue. These receptors all come from a woman in her fifties or sixties with non-small cell lung cancer.

Concerning this clonotype: Because it lacks the conserved phenylalanine or tryptophan at the end, this CDR3 is likely a read error. The DNA is omitted, as the CDR3 cannot be located on it reliably, and the CDR3 follows TCRdb's listing. This chain joins TRBV10-1 and TRBJ2-7; the table's D call TRBD1 went unverified against the DNA. Germline CDR1 and CDR2: WNHNN and SYGVQD (reference sequence). The CDR3 spans 12 residues, counting both ends. The CDR3 is CASSEGASEQYL.

Only a few counts were recorded for this clonotype. A much larger clonotype is one base distant, so this may be a read error. This rearrangement joins TRBV12-3 or TRBV12-4 to TRBJ1-2, with D hard to call. The CDR3 loop spans 14 amino acids. V was trimmed by 7 bases and J by 2 bases, leaving 14 bases between them. CDR3 amino acids: CASNLPQVNYGYTF. The CDR3 DNA reads as TGTGCCAGCAATTTGCCTCAGGTCAACTATGGCTACACCTTC.

A single count supports this clonotype. This CDR3 is missing its conserved last phenylalanine or tryptophan, likely due to a read error. V usage is TRBV4-1 and J usage is TRBJ2-7, with D possibly TRBD1 on 5 matching bases. CDR3 length: 14 residues. Germline V lookup: CDR1 MGHRA, CDR2 YSYEKL. The DNA for the CDR3 is TGCGCCCGCAGCCAAGATATCCAGGACACCGAGCAGTACATC. It yields the protein CARSQDIQDTEQYI.

V and J are TRBV10-3 and TRBJ2-5; possibly TRBD1 for D (6 bases). V was cut by 2 bases and J by 5 bases, with 15 bases left in between. This CDR3 is built from 15 residues. Germline CDR1 reads ENHRY; CDR2 reads SYGVKD. This chain's CDR3 is CAISEREGVRETQYF. The DNA for the CDR3 is TGTGCCATCAGTGAGAGAGAGGGGGTAAGGGAGACCCAGTACTTC.

Concerning this clonotype: A read error is possible here, since a much larger clone lies one base away. The chain combines TRBV28 with TRBJ2-1; D gene unclear. Germline CDR1 and CDR2: MDHEN and SYDVKM. With 8 bases removed from V and 0 bases from J, the gap between germline ends came to 8 bases. The CDR3 length is 13 residues. CDR3 residues: CASSLISYNEQFF. The DNA for the CDR3 is TGTGCCAGCTCGCTGATCTCCTACAATGAGCAGTTCTTC.

About this clonotype itself: A junction end diverges from the germline sequence, so it may reflect a read error. The chain uses TRBV11-2 and TRBJ2-1; D unclear. The CDR3 spans 13 residues. The germline CDR1 and CDR2 sequences are SGHAT and FQNNGV. For the CDR3, the DNA is TGTGCCAGAAGCTTAGAGGCAGCCGATGAGCAGTTCTTC. Translated, it gives CARSLEAADEQFF.

In its sample, this clonotype was seen once. Since the CDR3 does not end with the conserved phenylalanine or tryptophan, this likely comes from a read error. DNA of the CDR3: TGCGCCAGCAGCCAACCCTCTAGCGGAGGGGCTGAGCAGTTCTCC. Translation gives CASSQPSSGGAEQFS. The chain employs TRBV4-1 and TRBJ2-1, with 7 nucleotides matching TRBD2. There are 15 residues in the CDR3. Germline V gene lookup returns CDR1 MGHRA and CDR2 YSYEKL. V trimming: 2 bases; J trimming: 9 bases; junction bases outside the gene matches: 10.

This clonotype was observed at least ten times. The rearrangement uses TRBV28 and TRBJ2-7, with 7 bases aligning to TRBD1. The trim removed 2 bases at V and 5 bases at J, leaving 6 bases unmatched. Germline CDR1 and CDR2: MDHEN and SYDVKM. CDR3 size: 14 residues. The CDR3 protein is CASSLTGVNHEQYF. In DNA, the CDR3 is TGTGCCAGCAGTTTAACAGGGGTGAACCACGAGCAGTACTTC.

The chain links TRBV6-5 to TRBJ2-2, with TRBD2 identical over 7 bases. Germline V lookup: CDR1 MNHEY, CDR2 SVGAGI. After removal of 6 bases from V and 17 bases from J, the junction contained 12 bases not matched to a gene. The CDR3 sequence is 12 residues long. CDR3 loop: CASSAGVGVLFF. The CDR3 DNA follows: TGTGCCAGCAGCGCGGGAGTCGGGGTGCTATTTTTT.

The chain joins TRBV28 to TRBJ1-1, with 9 bases identical to TRBD1. J was trimmed by 5 bases and V by 10 bases; bases with no gene match: 14. This CDR3 spans 15 amino acids. The V gene's germline CDR1 is MDHEN and CDR2 SYDVKM. The CDR3: CANATEGTGLTEAFF. CDR3 sequence (DNA): TGTGCCAACGCGACTGAAGGGACAGGGTTAACTGAAGCTTTCTTT.

In its sample, this clonotype was seen a few times. This clone may be a read error of a much larger clone one base away. This chain uses TRBV13 with TRBJ2-5; D uncertain. The CDR3 covers 14 residues. Germline V CDR1 and CDR2: PRHDT, FYEKMQ (reference sequence). The CDR3 reads CANSSYGFQETQYF. The DNA for the CDR3 is TGTGCCAACAGCTCATACGGTTTCCAAGAGACCCAGTACTTC.

J is TRBJ2-2 and V is TRBV19; D not resolved. V was clipped by 5 bases and J by 3 bases, with 10 bases between them. The CDR3 totals 14 residues. Germline V gene data show CDR1 as LNHDA and CDR2 as SQIVND (reference sequence). CDR3 amino acids: CASSLGKDTGELFF. For the CDR3, the DNA is TGTGCCAGTAGTTTGGGGAAGGACACCGGGGAGCTGTTTTTT.

The genes are TRBV7-8 and TRBJ2-1, with 7 bases fitting TRBD2. Losses at the gene ends were 4 bases for V and 2 bases for J; bases not matched to a gene: 5. Germline values: CDR1 SGHVS, CDR2 FQNEAQ. CDR3 length equals 15 residues. CDR3 residues: CASSSRLAPYNEQFF. CDR3 nucleotides: TGTGCCAGCAGCTCCCGACTAGCACCCTACAATGAGCAGTTCTTC.

Notes on this clonotype: This CDR3 fails to terminate in the conserved phenylalanine or tryptophan, so it likely reflects a read error. The J gene is TRBJ2-3, the V gene TRBV11-2, with a weak D call TRBD2 (6 bases). The CDR3 sequence is 16 residues long. CDR1 SGHAT and CDR2 FQNNGV come from the germline V gene. CDR3 residues: CASSLGIQTSTDAQYC. The CDR3 coding sequence is TGTGCCAGCAGCTTAGGGATCCAAACTAGCACAGATGCGCAGTATTGT.

Concerning this clonotype itself: One junction end does not reproduce the germline sequence, and a read error may be involved. The rearrangement uses TRBV11-2 and TRBJ2-1; TRBD2 matches at 10 bases. CDR1 and CDR2 from the germline V gene are SGHAT and FQNNGV. This CDR3 region has 15 residues. DNA for the CDR3: TGTGCCAGCAGATTAGGAGCGGGAGGGCACAATGAGCAGTTCTTC. This gives the protein CASRLGAGGHNEQFF.

This rearrangement joins TRBV6-5 to TRBJ2-1; D perhaps matches TRBD2 (6 bases). CDR3 length: 15 residues. V lost 2 bases and J lost 5, with 13 bases in between. Germline CDR1 MNHEY, CDR2 SVGAGI. This chain's CDR3 is CASSYSGGGDNEQFF. CDR3 in DNA: TGTGCCAGCAGTTACAGTGGGGGAGGAGACAATGAGCAGTTCTTC.

With regard to this clonotype: The missing conserved phenylalanine or tryptophan at the end of this CDR3 makes a read error likely. The gene calls are TRBV5-5 and TRBJ2-7; the D is unclear. The CDR3 is 13 amino acids. Germline V gene data show CDR1 as SGHKS and CDR2 as YYEKEE (reference sequence). The DNA of the CDR3 is TGCGCCAGCAGCTTCGAAGGGTTCTACGAGCAGTACTTA. It yields the protein CASSFEGFYEQYL.

This chain connects TRBV10-2 to TRBJ1-5, with a weak D call TRBD1 (5 bases). Germline CDR1 reads WSHSY; CDR2 reads SAAADI. The CDR3 extends over 13 amino acids. V was pared by 9 bases and J by 1 base, with 10 bases between. The CDR3: CASIQASNQPQHF. In DNA form, the CDR3 reads TGCGCCAGTATACAGGCGAGCAATCAGCCCCAGCATTTT.

This clonotype came up a few times. The junction differs from germline at one of its ends, possibly a read error. The DNA of the CDR3 is TGTGCCAGCAGTTACGCTGGGGGGGCTAGCCAAGAGACCCAGCACTTC. Its protein product is CASSYAGGASQETQHF. The chain couples TRBV6-2 or TRBV6-3 to TRBJ2-5, with D possibly matching TRBD2 (7 bases). The CDR3 has 16 amino acids. Germline loops: CDR1 MNHEY, CDR2 SVGEGT.

Details on this clonotype: A much larger clone lies one base from this, so it may be a read error. The chain is built from TRBV5-1 and TRBJ2-7; D remains ambiguous. CDR1 and CDR2 from the germline V gene are SGHRS and YFSETQ. The CDR3 totals 14 residues. Trimming took 4 bases from V and 2 from J, leaving 13 bases between them. The CDR3 sequence is CASSPNWVTYEQYF. For the CDR3, the DNA is TGCGCCAGCAGCCCCAACTGGGTTACCTACGAGCAGTACTTC. Full variable domain (missing parts from reference TRBV5-1 and TRBJ2-7): KAGVTQTPRYLIKTRGQQVTLSCSPISGHRSVSWYQQTPGQGLQFLFEYFSETQRNKGNFPGRFSGRQFSNSRSEMNVSTLELGDSALYLCASSPNWVTYEQYFGPGTRLTVT.

With respect to this clonotype: It is likely a read error, because the conserved phenylalanine at the end of the CDR3 is missing. The genes are TRBV6-1 and TRBJ2-1; the D call may be TRBD1 or TRBD2 (5 bases each). CDR3 size: 14 residues. Trimming removed 7 bases from V and 12 bases from J, with 22 bases in between. From germline, CDR1 is MNHNS and CDR2 SASEGT. CDR3 DNA sequence: TGTGCCAGCATGGGGCTGGCCCTCGACCGGGGGCAGTTCTTA. This gives the protein CASMGLALDRGQFL.

In its sample, this clonotype was seen a few times. One junction end disagrees with the germline gene, perhaps due to a read error. V gene TRBV29-1 combines with J gene TRBJ2-3, with TRBD2 matching 10 bases. CDR3 length equals 14 residues. Germline V CDR1 and CDR2: SQVTM, ANQGSEA. This CDR3 reads CSVSSGSESDAQYF. The CDR3 nucleotides are TGCAGCGTTTCTAGCGGGAGTGAGTCAGATGCGCAGTATTTT.

Of note for this clonotype: Relative to the germline gene, one junction end is altered; a read error may explain this. This rearrangement joins TRBV11-2 to TRBJ2-3; D is undetermined. CDR3 size: 16 residues. Germline assignment: CDR1 SGHAT and CDR2 FQNNGV. CDR3 bases: TGTGCCAGCAGTCTGGTGGGTTACCCGCTTCCAGATACGCAGTTTTTT. Its translation is CASSLVGYPLPDTQFF.

The V call is TRBV7-8, the J call TRBJ2-5; D is ambiguous. This CDR3 is 15 amino acids long. The germline V gene has CDR1 SGHVS and CDR2 FQNEAQ. Trimming took off 8 bases at V and 2 bases at J, with 18 bases between the two ends. The chain's CDR3 is CASGYRAQTQETQYF. In DNA, the CDR3 is TGTGCCAGCGGATATAGGGCGCAAACGCAAGAGACCCAGTACTTC.

Details on this clonotype: The CDR3 carries no conserved terminal phenylalanine or tryptophan, so it likely arises from a read error. The chain carries TRBV11-2 and TRBJ1-5, with D hard to call. Germline loops: CDR1 SGHAT, CDR2 FQNNGV. V was pared by 5 bases and J by 9 bases, with 17 bases between. The CDR3 sequence is 14 residues long. CDR3 sequence: CASSIWEYIVPQHL. Written as DNA, the CDR3 is TGTGCCAGCAGCATTTGGGAGTATATAGTGCCCCAGCATCTT.

In the case of this clonotype: At one boundary the junction diverges from the germline segment, which might be a read error. The chain combines TRBV11-3 with TRBJ2-1; 7 bases line up with TRBD2. This CDR3 is 14 amino acids long. CDR1 is SGHNT, CDR2 YENEEA, per germline. For the CDR3, the DNA is TGTGCCAGCAACCCCGCTAGCGGTAGCAATGAGCAATTCTTT. Translation: CASNPASGSNEQFF.

This chain uses TRBV6-1 with TRBJ2-3; D perhaps matches TRBD2 (5 bases). This CDR3 is built from 15 residues. Germline-derived CDR1 and CDR2 are MNHNS and SASEGT. This CDR3 reads CVSSGGTGGLDTQYF. The CDR3 coding sequence is TGTGTAAGCAGTGGAGGAACGGGTGGATTAGATACGCAGTATTTT.

A note on this clonotype: The junction differs from germline at one of its ends, possibly a read error. The chain has TRBV6-4 and TRBJ1-5; TRBD1 might be the D (5 bases). In germline, CDR1 is MRHNA, CDR2 SNTAGT. CDR3 length: 16 amino acids. For the CDR3, the DNA is TGTGTCAGCAGTGACCCAGGGAGAGCTGGCAATCAGCCCCCGCATTTT. Translated, it gives CVSSDPGRAGNQPPHF.

Concerning this clonotype: The missing conserved phenylalanine or tryptophan at the end of this CDR3 makes a read error likely. This sequence joins TRBV29-1 and TRBJ2-1, with 8 bases identical to TRBD2. Germline CDR1 and CDR2: SQVTM and ANQGSEA. CDR3 length equals 17 residues. V trimming: 3 bases; J trimming: 7 bases; junction bases outside the gene matches: 17. DNA for the CDR3: TGCAGCGTTGAGGAAGCCGCGGGAGGATCTCCTACGAATGAGCAGTTCCTC. Translating it yields CSVEEAAGGSPTNEQFL.

Comment on this clonotype: One junction end disagrees with the germline gene, perhaps due to a read error. The V call is TRBV11-2, the J call TRBJ2-3, with D perhaps matching TRBD1 (5 bases). Germline CDR1 is SGHAT and CDR2 is FQNNGV. The CDR3 runs to 14 residues. CDR3 amino acids: CASGLRTNTDTQYF. CDR3 in DNA: TGTGCCAGCGGCTTACGGACAAACACAGATACGCAGTATTTC.